The following is a TCR beta chain sequence with its context. The antigen it binds to is not known. No much larger clone is present one base from it, and per-base qualities are unavailable. This specimen includes other DNA sequences encoding the same CDR3. The sample comes from a study of PD-1 blockade in classical Hodgkin lymphoma (dated by TCRdb to 2020 to 2022). A note on the overall study: Nivolumab dosing was 3 mg/kg intravenously every 2 weeks, continuing until either disease progression or unacceptable toxicity. A peripheral blood immune signature of response to PD-1 blockade in classical Hodgkin lymphoma was defined using TCR beta sequencing and CyTOF. The paper as a whole reports these results and caveats: Baseline TCR diversity was reported as lower in newly diagnosed patients than in healthy donors, and lower still in relapsed/refractory patients. Lower diversity was seen in patients whose nivolumab began less than 1 year after ASCT, and these patients were left out of later analyses so that immune reconstitution would not confound the results. A significant rise by C4D1 was seen in CD4+ but not CD8+ TCR diversity (p=0.0027 vs p=0.16), with the rise being most apparent in complete responders (p=0.02). Trial patients achieving complete response had baseline diversity similar to newly diagnosed patients, whereas partial responders and progressors had significantly lower diversity. The study was limited to a single clinical trial cohort, and causes of repertoire differences, possibly disease activity or prior therapy, remained undefined.

Explained via the paper, the time point label denotes: cycle 1 day 1 (C1D1), immediately before nivolumab initiation. All trial patients had relapsed after autologous stem cell transplantation, with cohorts A, B and C differing in prior brentuximab vedotin exposure. The trial cohort was composed of 56 patients with relapsed/refractory classical Hodgkin lymphoma, for whom complete response, partial response or progressive disease was recorded as best overall response. Single-agent nivolumab was administered to trial patients in the multi-cohort phase II CheckMate 205 trial. An independent review committee assessed best overall response by applying the 2007 International Working Group response criteria. Trial PBMCs were collected just before the start of nivolumab (C1D1) and during therapy at cycle 2 day 1 and cycle 4 day 1. Peripheral blood was collected in 8 mL Vacutainer Cell Preparation Tubes, from which PBMCs were isolated by centrifugation and then cryopreserved.

Deletion took 0 bases off V and 2 bases off J, with a span of 5 bases between the germline ends. Via the germline V gene, CDR1 is MNHEY and CDR2 SVGAGI. The CDR3 numbers 14 residues from cysteine through phenylalanine. The entry retains the CDR3 DNA only, 42 bases that are in frame from base 1. Genomic DNA was isolated using the Qiagen DNeasy kit from unsorted PBMCs as well as from negatively selected CD4+ and CD8+ fractions. Using primers that anneal to V and J segments, immunoSEQ multiplex PCR amplified the TCR beta CDR3 regions. A synthetic immune receptor repertoire was used to minimize amplification bias, and any residual bias was removed computationally once sequencing was done. The paper's data handling went like this. Custom Python scripts were used to quantify repertoire diversity as the Shannon entropy index. The unsorted, CD4+ and CD8+ repertoires were each analyzed separately, with the exception of combined analyses, where CD4+ and CD8+ sequences were merged in silico. A clone was considered expanded if an increase in frequency of at least 2-fold after treatment relative to C1D1 was found, and a pseudocount of 0.5 was applied to clones undetected at baseline. Clones with 0 or 1 copy at C1D1 were classified as singleton clones, and clones with 2 or more copies were classified as non-singleton clones. Clones expanded in unsorted samples were annotated as CD4+, CD8+ or unknown by matching protein sequences in sorted samples from the same patient. Diversity changes from C1D1 to C4D1 were tested in paired samples using Wilcoxon tests. What TCRdb holds here is the immuneACCESS table cut down to in-frame rearrangements. Part of the clones is not present; checked against another copy, under half of the missing clones reflect an unresolved V gene, and the others are unexplained. V, J and clone size are taken as reported in that table, and D and trimming were inferred from the DNA itself. In all, the sample holds 30,000 to 40,000 clones, and around 78% of those were seen once. The ten largest clones take up approximately 11% of the sample.

The clonotype comes from a human donor with classical Hodgkin lymphoma. The chain is made from TRBV6-5 and TRBJ1-5; TRBD1 is possibly the D segment (5 matching bases). This sample comprised peripheral blood mononuclear cells (PBMCs), obtained at baseline. The CDR3 reads CASSYSGGNQPQHF. The DNA is as follows: TGTGCCAGCAGTTACTCAGGGGGCAATCAGCCCCAGCATTTT.